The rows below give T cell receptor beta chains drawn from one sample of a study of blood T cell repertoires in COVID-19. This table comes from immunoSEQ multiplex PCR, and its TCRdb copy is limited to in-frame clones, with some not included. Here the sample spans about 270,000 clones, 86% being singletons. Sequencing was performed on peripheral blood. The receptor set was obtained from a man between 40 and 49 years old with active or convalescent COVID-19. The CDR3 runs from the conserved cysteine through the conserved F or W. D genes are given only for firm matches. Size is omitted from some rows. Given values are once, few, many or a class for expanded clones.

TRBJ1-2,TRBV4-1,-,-,TGCGCCAGCACTTCAGGGGTCGGCTACACCTTC,CASTSGVGYTF
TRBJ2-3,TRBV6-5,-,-,TGTGCCAGCAGCCCCTGGACAGATAGCACAGATACGCAGTATTTT,CASSPWTDSTDTQYF
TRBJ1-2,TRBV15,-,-,TGTGCCACCAGCAGAGGACAGGAACGTGGGAGCTATGGCTACACCTTC,CATSRGQERGSYGYTF
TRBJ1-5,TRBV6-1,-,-,TGTGCCAGCAGTGATGCCAGGGGAGGCAATCAGCCCCAGCATTTT,CASSDARGGNQPQHF
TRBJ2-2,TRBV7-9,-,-,TGTGCCAGCAGCTTCGGCCCGGGACTCACCGGGGAGCTGTTTTTT,CASSFGPGLTGELFF
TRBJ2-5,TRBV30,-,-,TGTGCCTGGAGTCGAGGGGAAGGGGGACAAGAGACCCAGTACTTC,CAWSRGEGGQETQYF
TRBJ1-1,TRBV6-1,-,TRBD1,TGTGCCAGCAGTGATAGGACAGGGGGAGCAGTCGCTGAAGCTTTCTTT,CASSDRTGGAVAEAFF
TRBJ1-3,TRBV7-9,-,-,TGTGCCAGCAGCCCAACCCGGGGCTCTGGAAACACCATATATTTT,CASSPTRGSGNTIYF
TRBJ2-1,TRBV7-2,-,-,TGTGCCAGCAGCACCCGAGGTGGAGGGAGGTACAATGAGCAGTTCTTC,CASSTRGGGRYNEQFF
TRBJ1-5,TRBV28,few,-,TGTGCCAGATACAGGGCGGGCAATCAGCCCCAGCATTTT,CARYRAGNQPQHF
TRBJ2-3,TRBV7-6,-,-,TGTGCCAGTTCGGGAGGGGGCGCAGATACGCAGTATTTT,CASSGGGADTQYF
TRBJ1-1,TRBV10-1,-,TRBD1,TGCGCCAGCCGACGGGACAGGGACACTGAAGCTTTCTTT,CASRRDRDTEAFF
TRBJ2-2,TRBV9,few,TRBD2,TGTGCCAGCAGCCCCCAGGCGGGGGCCGGGGAGCTGTTTTTT,CASSPQAGAGELFF
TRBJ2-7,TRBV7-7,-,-,TGTGCCAGCAGTAAGGTGGAGGGTCCGCCCTACGAGCAGTACTTC,CASSKVEGPPYEQYF
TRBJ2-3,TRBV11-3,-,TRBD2,TGTGCCAGCAGCTTAGGGGCGGGGGGCGGAGATACGCAGTATTTT,CASSLGAGGGDTQYF
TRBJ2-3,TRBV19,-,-,TGTGCCAGTAGTCTCACTAGCAGCACAGATACGCAGTATTTT,CASSLTSSTDTQYF
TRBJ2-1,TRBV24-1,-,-,TGTGCCACCAAACACAGGGCTTTCAATGAGCAGTTCTTC,CATKHRAFNEQFF
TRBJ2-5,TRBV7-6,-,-,TGTGCCAGCAGCCCAGGCTCAGGGGGGTTTAGGGAGACCCAGTACTTC,CASSPGSGGFRETQYF
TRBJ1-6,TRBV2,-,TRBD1,TGTGCCAGCAGTGAGATTGGTACAGGGGTTAATTCACCCCTCCACTTT,CASSEIGTGVNSPLHF
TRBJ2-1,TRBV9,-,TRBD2,TGTGCCAGCAGCTCAGATAGCGGGAGTCACAGTGAGCAGTTCTTC,CASSSDSGSHSEQFF
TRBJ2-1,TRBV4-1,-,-,TGCGCCAGCAGCAGAGATTACAATGAGCAGTTCTTC,CASSRDYNEQFF
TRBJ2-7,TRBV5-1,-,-,TGCGCCAGCAGCTTTTACGCTCTGGACTTCTACTACGAGCAGTACTTC,CASSFYALDFYYEQYF
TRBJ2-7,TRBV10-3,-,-,TGTGCCATCAGTGATCCGGGGATCTACGAGCAGTACTTC,CAISDPGIYEQYF
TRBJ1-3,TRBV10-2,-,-,TGCGCCAGCAGTGAGGTACAGAACTCTGGAAACACCATATATTTT,CASSEVQNSGNTIYF
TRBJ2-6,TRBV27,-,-,TGTGCCAGCAGTTCAAACCAGGGGACTGGGGCCAACGTCCTGACTTTC,CASSSNQGTGANVLTF
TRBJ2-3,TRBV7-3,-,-,TGTGCCAGCAGCTTAAGTCGGGGTTCGGCAGATACGCAGTATTTT,CASSLSRGSADTQYF
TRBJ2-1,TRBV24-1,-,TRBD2,TGTGCCACCAGTGATCCCGGGACTAGCGTTGCCAATGAGCAGTTCTTC,CATSDPGTSVANEQFF
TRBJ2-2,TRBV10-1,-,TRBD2,TGCGCCACCCGAGCGGGAGTAGCCACCGGGGAGCTGTTTTTT,CATRAGVATGELFF
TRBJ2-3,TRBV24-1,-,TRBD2,TGTGCCACCAGTGATTTGTCCGGGGGGGCTACAGATACGCAGTATTTT,CATSDLSGGATDTQYF
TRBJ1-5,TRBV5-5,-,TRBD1,TGTGCCAGCAGCTTGGGGACAGGGAGCAATCAGCCCCAGCATTTT,CASSLGTGSNQPQHF
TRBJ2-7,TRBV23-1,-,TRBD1,TGCGCCAGCAGTCAATCGGCGGGTGCGGACAGGGGAATCTACGAGCAGTACTTC,CASSQSAGADRGIYEQYF
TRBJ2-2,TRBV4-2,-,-,TGTGCCAGCAGCCAAGGACTAGGGGCCGGGGAGCTGTTTTTT,CASSQGLGAGELFF
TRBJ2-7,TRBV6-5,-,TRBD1,TGTGTAGTCGGGACAGGGTTCGGCGAGCAGTACTTC,CVVGTGFGEQYF
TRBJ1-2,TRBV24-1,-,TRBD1,TGTGCCACCAGTGATTCCCGGACAGGGGGCCCAACCTATGGCTACACCTTC,CATSDSRTGGPTYGYTF
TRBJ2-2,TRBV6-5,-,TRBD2,TGTGCCAGCATTAGGACTAGCTCCTACACCGGGGAGCTGTTTTTT,CASIRTSSYTGELFF
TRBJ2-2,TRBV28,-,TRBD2,TGTGCCAGCAGCAGACTAGCGGGCGGTAAAACCGGGGAGCTGTTTTTT,CASSRLAGGKTGELFF
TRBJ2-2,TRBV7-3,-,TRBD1,TGTGCCAGCAGCTTAACCGGCCAGGGGGTATACACCGGGGAGCTGTTTTTT,CASSLTGQGVYTGELFF
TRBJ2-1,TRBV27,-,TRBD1,TGTGCCAGCCGGGGACAGGGTCGGATCGATGAGCAGTTCTTC,CASRGQGRIDEQFF
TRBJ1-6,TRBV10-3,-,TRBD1,TGTGCCATCAACGACAGGGAGACTAATTCACCCCTCCACTTT,CAINDRETNSPLHF
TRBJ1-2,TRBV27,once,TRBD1,TGTGCCAGCAAAGGAATACGGACAGGGGGCCACTATGGCTACACCTTC,CASKGIRTGGHYGYTF
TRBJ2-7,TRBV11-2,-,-,TGTGCCAGCAGCCTAAGAATAACAGGGAACCCCCACGAGCAGTACTTC,CASSLRITGNPHEQYF
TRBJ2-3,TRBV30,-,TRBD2,TGTGCCTGGACAAGGACTAGCGGGAGAGGATCGCAGTATTTT,CAWTRTSGRGSQYF
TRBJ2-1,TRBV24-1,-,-,TGTGCCACCAGTGATTTGGAGGGGAGGTTGGTCAATGAGCAGTTCTTC,CATSDLEGRLVNEQFF
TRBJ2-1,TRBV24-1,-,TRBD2,TGTGCCACCAGTGATCGTGGGACTAGCAAATACAATGAGCAGTTCTTC,CATSDRGTSKYNEQFF
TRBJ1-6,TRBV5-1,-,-,TGCGCCAGCAGCTTGGAAGGCGGGTTATCGTCACCCCTCCACTTT,CASSLEGGLSSPLHF
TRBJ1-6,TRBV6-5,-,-,TGTGCCAGCAGTTACGCGAGCAGGGGCTATAATTCACCCCTCCACTTT,CASSYASRGYNSPLHF
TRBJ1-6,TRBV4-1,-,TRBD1,TGCGCCAGCAGCCATGGCGCGGGACAGGGAAATCGTTCACCCCTCCACTTT,CASSHGAGQGNRSPLHF
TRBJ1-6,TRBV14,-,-,TGTGCCAGCAGCCATCAAAACCAGGGCGCACCCCTCCACTTT,CASSHQNQGAPLHF
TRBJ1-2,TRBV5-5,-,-,TGTGCCAGCAGCTCCGGGGGGGCGGGTGGCTACACCTTC,CASSSGGAGGYTF